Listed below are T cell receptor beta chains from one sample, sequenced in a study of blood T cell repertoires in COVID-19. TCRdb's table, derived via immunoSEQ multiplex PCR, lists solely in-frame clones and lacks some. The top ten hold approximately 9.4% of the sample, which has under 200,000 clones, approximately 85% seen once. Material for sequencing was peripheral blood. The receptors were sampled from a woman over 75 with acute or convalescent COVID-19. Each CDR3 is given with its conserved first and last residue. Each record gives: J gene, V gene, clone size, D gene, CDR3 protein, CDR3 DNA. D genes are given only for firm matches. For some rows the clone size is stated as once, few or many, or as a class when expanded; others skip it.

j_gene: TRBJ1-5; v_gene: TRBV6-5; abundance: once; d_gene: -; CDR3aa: CASSYSSGDSNQPQHF; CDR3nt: TGTGCCAGCAGTTACTCTTCAGGGGATAGCAATCAGCCCCAGCATTTT
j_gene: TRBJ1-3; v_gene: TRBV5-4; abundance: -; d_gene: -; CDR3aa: CASSLDSGSGNTIYF; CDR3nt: TGTGCCAGCAGCTTGGACTCTGGGAGCGGAAACACCATATATTTT
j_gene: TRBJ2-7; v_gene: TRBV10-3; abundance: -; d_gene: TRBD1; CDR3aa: CAISGGQGDRPAYEQYF; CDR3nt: TGTGCCATCAGTGGGGGACAGGGGGACCGCCCAGCCTACGAGCAGTACTTC
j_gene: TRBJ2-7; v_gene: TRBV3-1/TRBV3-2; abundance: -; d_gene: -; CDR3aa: CASSRWGPYEQYF; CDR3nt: TGTGCCAGCAGCCGGTGGGGCCCCTACGAGCAGTACTTC
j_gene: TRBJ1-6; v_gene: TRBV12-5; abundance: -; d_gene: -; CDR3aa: CASGLGAVSPLHF; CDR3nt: TGTGCTAGTGGTCTTGGGGCGGTGTCACCCCTCCACTTT
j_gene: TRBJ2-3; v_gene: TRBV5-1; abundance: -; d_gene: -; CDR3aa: CASSTRRDAFSSTDTQYF; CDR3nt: TGCGCCAGCAGCACCCGGAGGGATGCGTTCTCTAGCACAGATACGCAGTATTTT
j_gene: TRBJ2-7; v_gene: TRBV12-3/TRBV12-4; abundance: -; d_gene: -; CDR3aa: CASGRQAYEQYF; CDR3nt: TGTGCCAGCGGCCGACAAGCCTACGAGCAGTACTTC
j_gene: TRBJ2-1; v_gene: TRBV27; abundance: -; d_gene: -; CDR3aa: CASSPQWAPLNEQFF; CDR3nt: TGTGCCAGCAGTCCCCAGTGGGCACCGCTTAATGAGCAGTTCTTC
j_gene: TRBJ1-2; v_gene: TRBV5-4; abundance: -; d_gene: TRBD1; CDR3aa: CASSSQGTYGYTF; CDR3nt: TGTGCCAGCAGCTCACAGGGGACCTATGGCTACACCTTC
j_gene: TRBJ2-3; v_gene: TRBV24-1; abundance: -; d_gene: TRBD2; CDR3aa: CATSHSSGGGGTDTQYF; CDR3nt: TGTGCCACCAGCCATTCCAGCGGGGGGGGAGGCACAGATACGCAGTATTTT
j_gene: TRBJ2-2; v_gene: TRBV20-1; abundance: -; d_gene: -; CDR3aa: CSASPPGPNTGELFF; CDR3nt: TGCAGTGCTAGTCCGCCAGGGCCGAACACCGGGGAGCTGTTTTTT
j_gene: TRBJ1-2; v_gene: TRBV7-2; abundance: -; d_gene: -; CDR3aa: CASSLAELYGYTF; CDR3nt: TGTGCCAGCAGCTTAGCAGAACTTTATGGCTACACCTTC
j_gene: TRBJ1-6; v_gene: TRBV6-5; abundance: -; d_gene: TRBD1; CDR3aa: CASSWDRGNSPLHF; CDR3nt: TGTGCCAGCAGTTGGGACAGAGGTAATTCACCCCTCCACTTT
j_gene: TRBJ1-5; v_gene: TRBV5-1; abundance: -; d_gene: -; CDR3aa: CASSLMGGQGGGQPQHF; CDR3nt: TGCGCCAGCAGCTTGATGGGTGGGCAGGGAGGCGGTCAGCCCCAGCATTTT
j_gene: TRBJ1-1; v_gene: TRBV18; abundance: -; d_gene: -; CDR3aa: CASSPGGGSTEAFF; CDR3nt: TGTGCCAGCTCACCAGGGGGCGGGAGCACTGAAGCTTTCTTT
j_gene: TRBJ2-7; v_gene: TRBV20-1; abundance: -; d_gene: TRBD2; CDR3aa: CSASRREYPYEQYF; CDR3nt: TGCAGTGCTAGTCGGCGGGAGTATCCCTACGAGCAGTACTTC
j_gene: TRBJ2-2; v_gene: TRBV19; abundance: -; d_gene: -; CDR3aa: CASSISGPPNTGELFF; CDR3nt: TGTGCCAGTAGTATATCTGGGCCCCCAAACACCGGGGAGCTGTTTTTT
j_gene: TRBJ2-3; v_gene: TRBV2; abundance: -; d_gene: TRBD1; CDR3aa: CASRPGTGLSTDTQYF; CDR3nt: TGTGCCAGCAGACCCGGGACAGGGTTAAGCACAGATACGCAGTATTTT
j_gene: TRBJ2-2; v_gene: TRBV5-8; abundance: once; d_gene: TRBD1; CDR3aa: CASSTGQGNTGELFF; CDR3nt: TGTGCCAGCAGCACGGGACAGGGAAACACCGGGGAGCTGTTTTTT
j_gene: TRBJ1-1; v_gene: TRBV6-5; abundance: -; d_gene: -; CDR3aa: CASSLRPGPGGAFF; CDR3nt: TGTGCCAGCAGCTTGCGCCCGGGACCCGGAGGGGCTTTCTTT
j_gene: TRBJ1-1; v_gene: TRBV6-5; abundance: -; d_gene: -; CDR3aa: CASRWGSEDAEAFF; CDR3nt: TGTGCCAGCAGATGGGGTAGCGAGGACGCTGAAGCTTTCTTT
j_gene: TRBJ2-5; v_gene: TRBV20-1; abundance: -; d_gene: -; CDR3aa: CSARDNLGQYF; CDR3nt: TGCAGTGCTAGAGATAACCTAGGACAGTACTTC
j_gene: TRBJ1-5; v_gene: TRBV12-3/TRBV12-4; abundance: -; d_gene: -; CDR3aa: CASSFRQGMPQHF; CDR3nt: TGTGCCAGCAGTTTCCGGCAGGGGATGCCCCAGCATTTT
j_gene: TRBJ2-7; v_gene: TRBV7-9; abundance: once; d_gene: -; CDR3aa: CASSRTGTPTYEQYF; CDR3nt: TGTGCCAGCAGCCGCACCGGGACTCCTACCTACGAGCAGTACTTC
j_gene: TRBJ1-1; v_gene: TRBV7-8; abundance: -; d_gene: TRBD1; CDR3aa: CASSLGAQGFNSEAFF; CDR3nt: TGTGCCAGCAGCTTAGGGGCACAGGGGTTCAATTCTGAAGCTTTCTTT
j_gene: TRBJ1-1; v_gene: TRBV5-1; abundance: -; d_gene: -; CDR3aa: CASSLGGQLNTEAFF; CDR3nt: TGCGCCAGCAGTTTAGGTGGGCAGCTGAACACTGAAGCTTTCTTT
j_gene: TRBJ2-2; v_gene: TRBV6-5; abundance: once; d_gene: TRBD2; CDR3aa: CASSYLLAGGAGELFF; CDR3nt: TGTGCCAGCAGTTACCTACTAGCGGGGGGCGCCGGGGAGCTGTTTTTT
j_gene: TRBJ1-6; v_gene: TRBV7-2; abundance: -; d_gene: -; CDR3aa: CASSLVAAGRNSPLHF; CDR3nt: TGTGCCAGCAGCTTAGTTGCGGCAGGGAGGAATTCACCCCTCCACTTT
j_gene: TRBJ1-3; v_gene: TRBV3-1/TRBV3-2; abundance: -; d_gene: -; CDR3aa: CASSQGRRTSGNTIYF; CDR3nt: TGTGCCAGCAGCCAGGGGCGGCGGACCTCTGGAAACACCATATATTTT
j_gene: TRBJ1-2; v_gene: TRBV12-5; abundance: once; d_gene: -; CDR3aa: CASGLQGLYGYTF; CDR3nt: TGTGCTAGTGGTTTGCAGGGGCTCTATGGCTACACCTTC
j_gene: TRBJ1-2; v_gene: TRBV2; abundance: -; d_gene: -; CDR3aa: CASSSDIPNYGYTF; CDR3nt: TGTGCCAGCAGTTCGGACATTCCAAACTATGGCTACACCTTC
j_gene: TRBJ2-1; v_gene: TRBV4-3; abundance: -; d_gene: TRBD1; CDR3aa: CASSPDRGLYNEQFF; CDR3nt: TGCGCCAGCAGCCCCGACAGGGGACTTTACAATGAGCAGTTCTTC
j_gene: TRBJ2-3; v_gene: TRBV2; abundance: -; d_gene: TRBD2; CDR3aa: CASVGGATDTQYF; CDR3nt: TGTGCCAGCGTCGGGGGGGCGACAGATACGCAGTATTTT
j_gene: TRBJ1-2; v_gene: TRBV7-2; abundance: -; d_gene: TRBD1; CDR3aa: CASSPGPGTVMDYGYTF; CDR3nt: TGTGCCAGCAGCCCAGGGCCAGGGACAGTGATGGACTATGGCTACACCTTC
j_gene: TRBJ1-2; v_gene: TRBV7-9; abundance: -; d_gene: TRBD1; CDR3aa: CASSLGTGDYGYTF; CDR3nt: TGTGCCAGCAGCTTAGGCACAGGGGACTATGGCTACACCTTC
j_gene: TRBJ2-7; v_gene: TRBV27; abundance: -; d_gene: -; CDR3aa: CASSLNYYEQYF; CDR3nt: TGTGCCAGCAGCCTTAACTACTACGAGCAGTACTTC
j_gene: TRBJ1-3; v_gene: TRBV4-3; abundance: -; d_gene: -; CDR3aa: CASSLSPLGGRSGNTIYF; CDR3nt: TGCGCCAGCAGCCTCAGCCCCTTGGGAGGCCGCTCTGGAAACACCATATATTTT
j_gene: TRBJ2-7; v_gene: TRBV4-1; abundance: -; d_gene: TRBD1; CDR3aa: CASSQDRGTGGYEQYF; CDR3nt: TGCGCCAGCAGCCAAGATCGGGGGACAGGGGGTTACGAGCAGTACTTC
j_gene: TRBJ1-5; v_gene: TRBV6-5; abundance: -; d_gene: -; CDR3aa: CASSYSGTPSNQPQHF; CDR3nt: TGTGCCAGCAGTTACTCGGGGACACCTAGCAATCAGCCCCAGCATTTT